The rows below give T cell receptor beta chains drawn from one sample of a study of cytomegalovirus exposure and HLA in healthy donors. Using immunoSEQ multiplex PCR, the repertoire was profiled, and TCRdb retains in-frame clones only, with some absent. The sample gives 170,000 or so clones, around four fifths of which show up once; around 1.5% is in the top ten. The specimen was PBMCs. The source is a woman in her twenties or thirties in good health and CMV-seropositive. CDR3s include the opening cysteine and the closing phenylalanine or tryptophan. Fields, in order: clone size, J gene, D gene, V gene, CDR3 protein, CDR3 DNA. The D gene is left open where the match is weak. Clone sizes are given selectively: once, few, many, or a class where the clone is expanded.

size: few
J: TRBJ2-2
D: -
V: TRBV9
CDR3: CASSVYRGENTGELFF
DNA: TGTGCCAGCAGCGTATACCGGGGAGAGAACACCGGGGAGCTGTTTTTT

size: -
J: TRBJ1-5
D: TRBD1
V: TRBV10-1
CDR3: CASSESGTGEQPQHF
DNA: TGCGCCAGCAGTGAGTCCGGGACAGGGGAACAGCCCCAGCATTTT

size: few
J: TRBJ1-4
D: TRBD1
V: TRBV7-6
CDR3: CASSGTAVYEKLFF
DNA: TGTGCCAGCAGCGGGACAGCGGTTTATGAAAAACTGTTTTTT

size: -
J: TRBJ2-2
D: -
V: TRBV28
CDR3: CASSLIISGQLAGELFF
DNA: TGTGCCAGCAGTTTAATCATCTCCGGGCAACTAGCCGGGGAGCTGTTTTTT

size: -
J: TRBJ2-4
D: -
V: TRBV11-2
CDR3: CASSFPEPNIQYF
DNA: TGTGCCAGCAGCTTCCCCGAGCCAAACATTCAGTACTTC

size: -
J: TRBJ1-2
D: -
V: TRBV5-1
CDR3: CASSLLSGFDYGYTF
DNA: TGCGCCAGCAGCTTGTTATCGGGGTTCGACTATGGCTACACCTTC

size: once
J: TRBJ2-1
D: -
V: TRBV6-4
CDR3: CASSVSGSYNEQFF
DNA: TGTGCCAGCAGTGTTAGCGGTTCCTACAATGAGCAGTTCTTC

size: -
J: TRBJ1-2
D: -
V: TRBV5-1
CDR3: CASSLKDRSGDYGYTF
DNA: TGCGCCAGCAGCTTGAAAGACAGGTCTGGAGACTATGGCTACACCTTC

size: few
J: TRBJ1-1
D: -
V: TRBV28
CDR3: CASSLWTIQNTEAFF
DNA: TGTGCCAGCAGTTTATGGACAATTCAGAACACTGAAGCTTTCTTT

size: -
J: TRBJ2-1
D: -
V: TRBV5-1
CDR3: CASSLGADSYNEQFF
DNA: TGCGCCAGCAGCCTAGGGGCGGACTCCTACAATGAGCAGTTCTTC

size: few
J: TRBJ2-2
D: TRBD1
V: TRBV6-5
CDR3: CASRSGGAPGELFF
DNA: TGTGCCAGCAGGTCAGGGGGAGCCCCCGGGGAGCTGTTTTTT

size: -
J: TRBJ1-2
D: TRBD1
V: TRBV4-2
CDR3: CASSHETDRGLKYGYTF
DNA: TGTGCCAGCAGCCATGAAACTGACAGGGGGCTGAAATATGGCTACACCTTC

size: -
J: TRBJ2-3
D: TRBD2
V: TRBV5-1
CDR3: CASSLGLAGTGADTQYF
DNA: TGCGCCAGCAGCTTAGGGCTAGCGGGCACCGGGGCAGATACGCAGTATTTT

size: -
J: TRBJ2-3
D: TRBD2
V: TRBV5-6
CDR3: CASSLIAGGPDTQYF
DNA: TGTGCCAGCAGCTTGATTGCGGGAGGGCCGGATACGCAGTATTTT

size: -
J: TRBJ2-7
D: TRBD2
V: TRBV13
CDR3: CASSYSGRGMNEQYF
DNA: TGTGCCAGCAGCTATAGCGGGAGGGGAATGAACGAGCAGTACTTC

size: few
J: TRBJ1-3
D: -
V: TRBV5-1
CDR3: CASSLRGTGNTIYF
DNA: TGCGCCAGCAGCTTGAGAGGGACTGGAAACACCATATATTTT

size: -
J: TRBJ2-7
D: TRBD1
V: TRBV28
CDR3: CASSYDRDRGDEQYF
DNA: TGTGCCAGCAGTTACGACCGGGACAGGGGCGATGAGCAGTACTTC

size: -
J: TRBJ1-5
D: -
V: TRBV4-2
CDR3: CASSQDPGRSGESNQPQHF
DNA: TGTGCCAGCAGCCAAGACCCAGGGCGCTCAGGGGAGAGCAATCAGCCCCAGCATTTT

size: -
J: TRBJ2-7
D: TRBD2
V: TRBV19
CDR3: CATSERRGTSGSYEQYF
DNA: TGTGCCACCTCCGAGCGCAGGGGCACTAGCGGGAGTTACGAGCAGTACTTC

size: -
J: TRBJ2-3
D: -
V: TRBV5-4
CDR3: CASSLAGIVDTQYF
DNA: TGTGCCAGTAGCTTGGCGGGGATTGTCGATACGCAGTATTTT

size: -
J: TRBJ2-7
D: TRBD1
V: TRBV7-2
CDR3: CASSTWDRGSPYEQYF
DNA: TGTGCCAGCAGCACCTGGGACAGGGGGTCTCCCTACGAGCAGTACTTC

size: -
J: TRBJ1-2
D: TRBD1
V: TRBV6-1
CDR3: CASSAFGQGDGYTF
DNA: TGTGCCAGCAGTGCCTTCGGACAGGGTGATGGCTACACCTTC

size: -
J: TRBJ2-7
D: TRBD2
V: TRBV5-6
CDR3: CASVTSGKSLEQYF
DNA: TGTGCCAGCGTGACTAGCGGGAAGTCTCTGGAGCAGTACTTC

size: -
J: TRBJ1-2
D: -
V: TRBV7-9
CDR3: CASSSRDIYGYTF
DNA: TGTGCCAGCAGCTCCCGAGACATCTATGGCTACACCTTC

size: -
J: TRBJ2-7
D: TRBD2
V: TRBV9
CDR3: CASSDGLAGRVDEQYF
DNA: TGTGCCAGCAGCGACGGACTAGCGGGAAGGGTCGACGAGCAGTACTTC

size: -
J: TRBJ1-2
D: -
V: TRBV7-6
CDR3: CASSPGAGDGYTF
DNA: TGTGCCAGCAGCCCCGGGGCAGGGGACGGCTACACCTTC

size: -
J: TRBJ2-3
D: TRBD2
V: TRBV19
CDR3: CASSGASGGTDTQYF
DNA: TGTGCCAGTAGTGGAGCTAGCGGGGGCACAGATACGCAGTATTTT

size: -
J: TRBJ1-5
D: -
V: TRBV30
CDR3: CAWSRGRVNQPQHF
DNA: TGTGCCTGGAGCCGGGGGAGGGTCAATCAGCCCCAGCATTTT

size: -
J: TRBJ2-6
D: -
V: TRBV5-6
CDR3: CASSPPGGSGANVLTF
DNA: TGTGCCAGCAGCCCGCCCGGGGGCTCTGGGGCCAACGTCCTGACTTTC

size: -
J: TRBJ1-2
D: -
V: TRBV4-1
CDR3: CASSLGRANYGYTF
DNA: TGCGCCAGCAGCCTTGGCAGGGCTAACTATGGCTACACCTTC

size: -
J: TRBJ2-7
D: TRBD2
V: TRBV28
CDR3: CASSAWTSGSLEQYF
DNA: TGTGCCAGCAGTGCCTGGACTAGCGGGAGCCTCGAGCAGTACTTC

size: once
J: TRBJ2-7
D: TRBD1
V: TRBV5-4
CDR3: CASSFPGQGYEQYF
DNA: TGTGCCAGCAGCTTCCCGGGACAGGGTTACGAGCAGTACTTC

size: -
J: TRBJ1-1
D: TRBD1
V: TRBV6-6
CDR3: CASCQTGGGGTEAFF
DNA: TGTGCCAGCTGCCAGACAGGGGGCGGGGGCACTGAAGCTTTCTTT

size: once
J: TRBJ1-5
D: -
V: TRBV10-3
CDR3: CAISGAGGRVGNQPQHF
DNA: TGTGCCATCAGTGGGGCCGGGGGGCGCGTGGGCAATCAGCCCCAGCATTTT

size: -
J: TRBJ2-5
D: -
V: TRBV5-1
CDR3: CASSLNSGGVLQETQYF
DNA: TGCGCCAGCAGCTTGAATTCTGGCGGGGTTCTCCAAGAGACCCAGTACTTC

size: -
J: TRBJ2-7
D: TRBD1
V: TRBV6-1
CDR3: CASSVSQGGEQYF
DNA: TGTGCCAGCAGTGTTTCACAGGGGGGAGAGCAGTACTTC

size: once
J: TRBJ1-2
D: TRBD1
V: TRBV11-1
CDR3: CASSTGTGLFVAF
DNA: TGTGCCAGCAGCACAGGGACAGGGCTTTTCGTCGCCTTC

size: -
J: TRBJ1-1
D: -
V: TRBV7-8
CDR3: CASSSPLGGRAFF
DNA: TGTGCCAGCAGCTCCCCTCTAGGGGGACGGGCTTTCTTT

size: -
J: TRBJ2-5
D: -
V: TRBV6-6
CDR3: CASSYSSSAETQYF
DNA: TGTGCCAGCAGTTACTCGTCCTCAGCGGAGACCCAGTACTTC

size: -
J: TRBJ2-7
D: TRBD2
V: TRBV11-1
CDR3: CASSVRGSGSWREQYF
DNA: TGTGCCAGCAGCGTCCGGGGTAGCGGGAGCTGGCGCGAGCAGTACTTC

size: few
J: TRBJ1-2
D: -
V: TRBV28
CDR3: CASNMPQSYGYTF
DNA: TGTGCCAGCAACATGCCACAGAGCTATGGCTACACCTTC

size: -
J: TRBJ2-1
D: -
V: TRBV2
CDR3: CASTGGNLANEQFF
DNA: TGTGCCAGCACCGGCGGGAATTTAGCTAATGAGCAGTTCTTC